Each of the 25 T cell receptor beta chains below was sequenced from the same sample in a study of CD8 T cells in Susac syndrome. RNA, at about 0.45 to 1 ug, was reverse transcribed with random hexamers. TCRdb recomputed calls from the immunoSEQ multiplex PCR reads with MiXCR, one row per CDR3 protein. The sample includes 170,000 or so distinct CDR3 sequences, roughly 94% seen only once; the top ten take roughly 0.11%. The sample was CD4+ T cells from PBMCs. The receptor source for this set is a human donor with Susac syndrome.

The V call is TRBV19, the J call TRBJ1-1; TRBD1 might be the D (5 bases). CDR3 length: 15 residues. Trimming pared 5 bases from V and 1 base from J, leaving 14 bases between. Germline CDR1 LNHDA, CDR2 SQIVND (reference sequence). CDR3 sequence reads: CASSLVSRENTEAFF. The DNA for the CDR3 is TGTGCCAGTAGTCTGGTTAGCAGGGAGAACACTGAAGCTTTCTTT. Looking up the rest from reference TRBV19 and TRBJ1-1 gives the full variable domain: DGGITQSPKYLFRKEGQNVTLSCEQNLNHDAMYWYRQDPGQGLRLIYYSQIVNDFQKGDIAEGYSVSREKKESFPLTVTSAQKNPTAFYLCASSLVSRENTEAFFGQGTRLTVV.

V and J are TRBV6-5 and TRBJ1-5; 7 nucleotides align to TRBD1. Per germline, CDR1 MNHEY and CDR2 SVGAGI. Germline trimming cut 6 bases from V and 3 bases from J; bases unmatched to any gene: 8. This CDR3 has 15 amino acids. CDR3 DNA sequence: TGTGCCAGCAGGACAGGGTTCCTTGACAATCAGCCCCAGCATTTT. Its translation: CASRTGFLDNQPQHF.

The V and J genes are TRBV14 and TRBJ2-1; TRBD1 matches at 9 bases. Looked up from germline, CDR1 is SGHDN and CDR2 is FVKESK. The CDR3 has 16 residues. Losses at the gene ends were 3 bases for V and 8 bases for J; bases not matched to a gene: 11. In DNA form, the CDR3 reads TGTGCCAGCAGCCACTACCCGGGACAGGGTAGCGATGAGCAGTTCTTC. Its protein is CASSHYPGQGSDEQFF. Full variable domain (remainder filled in from reference TRBV14 and TRBJ2-1): EAGVTQFPSHSVIEKGQTVTLRCDPISGHDNLYWYRRVMGKEIKFLLHFVKESKQDESGMPNNRFLAERTGGTYSTLKVQPAELEDSGVYFCASSHYPGQGSDEQFFGPGTRLTVL.

The chain has TRBV11-2 and TRBJ1-1; D not resolved. With 5 bases removed from V and 3 bases from J, the gap between germline ends came to 13 bases. The CDR3 length is 14 residues. Germline-derived CDR1 and CDR2 are SGHAT and FQNNGV. The CDR3 DNA reads TGTGCCAGCAGCCCAACTGAGAGAGACACTGAAGCTTTCTTT. Encoded protein: CASSPTERDTEAFF.

This clonotype was observed once. The chain uses TRBV6-5 and TRBJ1-1; the D is unclear. V lost 5 bases and J 14 bases, leaving 21 bases between the germline ends. The germline CDR1 and CDR2 sequences are MNHEY and SVGAGI. The CDR3 consists of 13 residues. In DNA form, the CDR3 reads TGTGCCAGCAGTGAACGGGGATGGAGGTTGTGGTTCTTT. Translated: CASSERGWRLWFF.

The chain is built from TRBV2 and TRBJ2-1, with a tentative D call TRBD2 (6 bases). V was pared by 6 bases and J by 9 bases, with 18 bases between. This CDR3 comprises 14 residues. Per germline, CDR1 SNHLY and CDR2 FYNNEI. The CDR3 loop reads CASRISPSGGEQFF. The CDR3 region has the DNA TGTGCCAGCAGAATTAGCCCCTCCGGGGGTGAGCAGTTCTTC.

This clonotype was seen a few times. V gene TRBV12-3 or TRBV12-4 combines with J gene TRBJ2-3; 7 positions agree with TRBD1. V lost 6 bases to trimming and J lost 1 base; unmatched junction nucleotides: 4. The CDR3 spans 14 residues. CDR3 sequence: CASSDRAGTDTQYF. The CDR3 region has the DNA TGTGCCAGCAGCGACAGGGCTGGCACAGATACGCAGTATTTT.

The rearrangement uses TRBV30 and TRBJ1-4; 7 bases map to TRBD1. Trimming took 5 bases from V and 7 from J; bases not matched to a gene: 7. CDR1 is GTSNPN and CDR2 is SVGIG in the germline V gene (reference sequence). CDR3 length equals 13 residues. The CDR3 coding sequence is TGTGCCTGGCGACAGGGAAGAATTGAAAAACTGTTTTTT. Translation: CAWRQGRIEKLFF.

The chain recombines TRBV12-5 with TRBJ1-5, with D maybe TRBD1 (6 bases). Per the germline V gene, CDR1 is LGHNT and CDR2 is FRNRAP. Trimming removed 6 bases from V and 6 bases from J, with 15 bases in between. CDR3 length equals 14 residues. The CDR3 protein is CASGPNRDGQPQHF. As DNA, the CDR3 is TGTGCTAGTGGACCTAACAGGGACGGTCAGCCCCAGCATTTT.

This clonotype showed up just once. The gene calls are TRBV2 and TRBJ1-5; D not resolved. Trimming cost V 8 bases and J 4 bases, with 12 bases left between them. Germline V gene sequence: CDR1 SNHLY, CDR2 FYNNEI. The CDR3 has 13 residues. This CDR3 reads CASGRAVNQPQHF. The DNA for the CDR3 is TGTGCCAGCGGAAGGGCTGTTAATCAGCCCCAGCATTTT. Variable domain in full (rest from reference TRBV2 and TRBJ1-5): EPEVTQTPSHQVTQMGQEVILRCVPISNHLYFYWYRQILGQKVEFLVSFYNNEISEKSEIFDDQFSVERPDGSNFTLKIRSTKLEDSAMYFCASGRAVNQPQHFGDGTRLSIL.

The V gene is TRBV12-3 or TRBV12-4, the J gene TRBJ2-2; tentatively, D is TRBD2 (6 bases). With 8 bases removed from V and 1 base from J, the gap between germline ends came to 11 bases. CDR3 size: 14 residues. The CDR3 here is CASRGLRNTGELFF. DNA of the CDR3: TGTGCCAGCCGGGGACTGCGGAACACCGGGGAGCTGTTTTTT.

The V and J genes are TRBV6-2 or TRBV6-3 and TRBJ1-5, with D hard to call. CDR1 MNHEY and CDR2 SVGEGT come from the germline V gene. CDR3 length: 16 amino acids. The V end lost 5 bases, the J end lost 0 bases, and 14 bases lay between the germline ends. The DNA of the CDR3 is TGTGCCAGCAGTACCGCCCCGGGATATAGCAATCAGCCCCAGCATTTT. Amino acids: CASSTAPGYSNQPQHF.

This rearrangement joins TRBV5-1 to TRBJ2-2; 7 bases fit TRBD1. CDR3 size: 15 residues. The germline V gene has CDR1 SGHRS and CDR2 YFSETQ. V shed 4 bases and J 4 bases; nucleotides not matched to a gene: 7. This CDR3 is CASSARDSGTGELFF. Here the CDR3 DNA reads TGCGCCAGCAGCGCCCGGGACAGCGGCACCGGGGAGCTGTTTTTT.

This chain links TRBV5-1 with TRBJ2-2; 8 bases agree with TRBD1. Trimming removed 6 bases from V and 6 bases from J; junction bases left unmatched: 4. CDR3 length: 13 residues. Germline CDR1 SGHRS, CDR2 YFSETQ. The CDR3 nucleotides read TGCGCCAGCACATTACAGGGGGCCGGGGAGCTGTTTTTT. This gives the protein CASTLQGAGELFF.

The rearrangement uses TRBV5-1 and TRBJ2-2; D uncertain. Trimming left V 4 bases short and J 6 bases short, with 13 bases between. Per the germline V gene, CDR1 is SGHRS and CDR2 is YFSETQ. This CDR3 is 14 amino acids long. CDR3 in amino acids: CASSTKLPPGELFF. CDR3 DNA: TGCGCCAGCAGCACCAAACTCCCGCCCGGGGAGCTGTTTTTT.

The chain uses TRBV30 and TRBJ1-2, with D maybe TRBD1 (5 bases). Germline CDR1 reads GTSNPN; CDR2 reads SVGIG (reference sequence). The CDR3 spans 13 residues. Trimming removed 1 base at V and 3 bases at J, with 9 bases between. The CDR3 DNA reads as TGTGCCTGGAGTGAGGGACGGTACTATGGCTACACCTTC. Translating gives CAWSEGRYYGYTF.

The V call is TRBV6-5, the J call TRBJ2-3; 7 bases agree with TRBD1. V lost 5 bases, J lost 1 base, and 6 bases stayed unmatched. CDR1 and CDR2 from the germline V gene are MNHEY and SVGAGI. The CDR3 runs to 15 residues. This CDR3 reads CASSPWDSRTDTQYF. The CDR3 region has the DNA TGTGCCAGCAGTCCCTGGGACAGCCGCACAGATACGCAGTATTTT.

The chain employs TRBV9 and TRBJ1-2; no clear D gene. The CDR3 runs to 14 residues. The ends were cut back, 3 bases at V and 4 bases at J, with 13 bases in the middle. CDR1 is SGDLS, CDR2 YYNGEE, per germline. CDR3 DNA sequence: TGTGCCAGCAGCGCCCAACTCACGACCTATGGCTACACCTTC. Translating it yields CASSAQLTTYGYTF.

In this sample, this clonotype turned up once. The chain is built from TRBV7-2 and TRBJ1-1; D ambiguous. The V gene lost 2 bases and the J gene lost 5 bases, with 9 bases spanning the gap. CDR3 length equals 13 residues. Per germline, CDR1 SGHTA and CDR2 FQGNSA. CDR3 region: CASSLTVRTEAFF. The CDR3 DNA reads TGTGCCAGCAGCTTAACAGTTAGGACTGAAGCTTTCTTT.

The chain joins TRBV12-3 or TRBV12-4 to TRBJ1-4; no reliable D call. V was trimmed by 6 bases and J by 0 bases, leaving 11 bases between them. This CDR3 contains 15 residues. The CDR3 DNA is TGTGCCAGCAGCCCTAAGGGCGCAACTAATGAAAAACTGTTTTTT. Its protein product is CASSPKGATNEKLFF.

This chain links TRBV9 with TRBJ1-1; D is unclear. CDR1 is SGDLS, CDR2 YYNGEE, per germline. Between the trimmed V and J ends, which lost 6 bases and 0 bases, there was a span of 12 bases. The CDR3 is 14 residues long. CDR3 DNA: TGTGCCAGCACCCCCGTCAGGTTGAACACTGAAGCTTTCTTT. Protein product: CASTPVRLNTEAFF. The complete variable domain, with remaining parts taken from reference TRBV9 and TRBJ1-1, reads DSGVTQTPKHLITATGQRVTLRCSPRSGDLSVYWYQQSLDQGLQFLIQYYNGEERAKGNILERFSAQQFPDLHSELNLSSLELGDSALYFCASTPVRLNTEAFFGQGTRLTVV.

This chain links TRBV12-3 or TRBV12-4 with TRBJ2-7; TRBD2 agrees at 9 bases. The CDR3 has 14 residues. Trimming removed 6 bases from V and 2 bases from J; junction bases left unmatched: 5. CDR3 amino acids: CASRPSGGPYEQYF. CDR3 nucleotide sequence: TGTGCCAGCAGACCAAGCGGGGGGCCCTACGAGCAGTACTTC.

The CDR3 region has the DNA TGCAGCGTTCGGCAGCGAGGAAACACCATATATTTT. Its protein product is CSVRQRGNTIYF. The chain links TRBV29-1 to TRBJ1-3, with D hard to call. The germline V gene encodes CDR1 SQVTM and CDR2 ANQGSEA. V lost 5 bases and J lost 4, with 9 bases in between. There are 12 residues in the CDR3.

V usage is TRBV20-1 and J usage is TRBJ2-1, with TRBD2 identical over 14 bases. J lost 9 bases, V lost 7 bases, and 8 bases had no gene match. The germline V gene encodes CDR1 DFQATT and CDR2 SNEGSKA (reference sequence). This CDR3 region has 14 residues. The DNA for the CDR3 is TGCAGTGGAGGGACTAGCGGGGGTTCGGGTGAGCAGTTCTTC. It codes for CSGGTSGGSGEQFF.

V gene TRBV29-1 combines with J gene TRBJ2-3; TRBD1 agrees at 10 bases. With 3 bases clipped from V and 0 bases from J, the junction kept 3 bases outside the gene matches. The CDR3 runs to 15 residues. Germline V gene data show CDR1 as SQVTM and CDR2 as ANQGSEA. CDR3 coding DNA: TGCAGCGTTGAGGACAGGGGGGCTAGCACAGATACGCAGTATTTT. Translation: CSVEDRGASTDTQYF.